Listed here are 26 T cell receptor beta chains from one sample, sequenced in a study of T-cell reconstitution after alpha-beta-depleted transplantation in children. Preparation of the TCRbeta library was carried out with unique molecular identifiers. One entry per CDR3 protein, called by TCRdb with MiXCR from the PCR reads. The sample shows around 680,000 distinct CDR3 sequences, approximately 16% of them seen only once. The material was PBMCs from the stem cell graft donor, obtained from the stem cell graft. These receptors all stem from a human donor who donated a stem cell graft to a child with acute myeloid leukemia.

The chain links TRBV7-2 to TRBJ2-7; TRBD1 is a possible D gene (6 bases). Looked up from germline, CDR1 is SGHTA and CDR2 is FQGNSA. Trimming left V 5 bases short and J 2 bases short, with 13 bases between. CDR3 length: 14 residues. CDR3 protein: CASSGRDTAYEQYF. CDR3 DNA: TGTGCCAGCAGCGGAAGGGACACAGCCTACGAGCAGTACTTC.

This clonotype was picked up many times. The chain has TRBV29-1 and TRBJ2-7; no definite D call. Trimming stripped 2 bases from V and 9 bases from J, with 11 bases between. The CDR3 is made up of 11 amino acids. CDR1 is SQVTM, CDR2 ANQGSEA, per germline. The CDR3 loop reads CSVETPMGQYV. The CDR3 DNA follows: TGCAGCGTTGAAACCCCGATGGGGCAGTACGTC.

This clonotype was found a few times. The chain is built from TRBV15 and TRBJ2-5; D gene ambiguous. The germline CDR1 and CDR2 sequences are LNHNV and YYDKDF (reference sequence). The CDR3 covers 13 residues. V lost 2 bases, J lost 7 bases, and 11 bases lay in between. The CDR3 reads CATSRSPPGTQYF. CDR3 bases: TGTGCCACCAGCAGATCCCCCCCGGGGACCCAGTACTTC.

This clonotype was picked up many times. The J gene is TRBJ2-7, the V gene TRBV20-1; D is ambiguous. Trimming removed 0 bases at V and 8 bases at J, with 17 bases between. This CDR3 has 14 residues. Per the germline V gene, CDR1 is DFQATT and CDR2 is SNEGSKA (reference sequence). The CDR3 is CSARDRVGSPQQYF. In DNA, the CDR3 is TGCAGTGCTAGAGATAGAGTCGGCAGTCCCCAGCAGTACTTC.

The table lists this clonotype with many counts. The rearrangement uses TRBV20-1 and TRBJ2-1, with D perhaps TRBD1 (6 bases). The CDR3 has 15 amino acids. CDR1 is DFQATT and CDR2 is SNEGSKA in the germline V gene (reference sequence). CDR3 region: CSAPSGLGGYNEQFF. DNA of the CDR3: TGCAGCGCCCCCTCTGGGCTAGGGGGCTACAATGAGCAGTTCTTC.

This clonotype was seen only a few times. DNA for the CDR3: TGCACCCCCCTTGTGGCGGGGAGCACAGATACGCAGTATTTT. Translating gives CTPLVAGSTDTQYF. This chain connects TRBV20-1 to TRBJ2-3, with D perhaps TRBD2 (6 bases). The CDR3 totals 14 residues. CDR1 is DFQATT and CDR2 is SNEGSKA in the germline V gene (reference sequence).

This clonotype was detected many times. Germline and junction disagree at one end, which may indicate a read error. The chain uses TRBV5-1 and TRBJ2-1; a weak D match, TRBD2 (5 bases). Looked up from germline, CDR1 is SGHRS and CDR2 is YFSETQ. The CDR3 has 15 amino acids. The CDR3 DNA follows: TGTGCCAGCAGTTTAGAGGGTAGCTCCTACAATGAGCAGTTCTTC. It specifies CASSLEGSSYNEQFF.

Many counts were recorded for this clonotype. DNA for the CDR3: TGCAGTGCTCCACCGCTAGCGGGGGGCTCCAGCGGCAATGAGCAGTTCTTC. This sequence encodes CSAPPLAGGSSGNEQFF. This chain joins TRBV20-1 and TRBJ2-1; 11 bases are shared with TRBD2. The CDR3 has 17 residues. J gave up 6 bases and V 5 bases, and 15 bases lay outside the gene matches. Germline CDR1 DFQATT, CDR2 SNEGSKA (reference sequence).

As regards this clonotype: A much larger clone differs from this one at a single base, so this may be a read error. The chain has TRBV6-8 and TRBJ2-7; weak D call: TRBD1 (6 bases). This CDR3 has 15 residues. The ends were cut back, 7 bases at V and 0 bases at J, with 16 bases in the middle. Per the germline V gene, CDR1 is MNHGY and CDR2 is SAAAGT. The CDR3 loop reads CASIADRSNSYEQYV. In nucleotides, the CDR3 is TGTGCCAGCATCGCGGACAGATCCAACTCCTACGAGCAGTACGTC.

This clonotype was recorded a few times. The rearrangement joins TRBV20-1 to TRBJ1-1, with D maybe TRBD1 (5 bases). This CDR3 is built from 13 residues. The germline V gene encodes CDR1 DFQATT and CDR2 SNEGSKA (reference sequence). CDR3 sequence (DNA): TGCAGGGGGGGGTGGCACTCGAACACTGAAGCTTTCTTT. Its translation is CRGGWHSNTEAFF.

Concerning this clonotype itself: One base away lies a much larger clone, so this may be a sequencing read error. The rearrangement uses TRBV20-1 and TRBJ2-7, with 8 nucleotides matching TRBD2. The CDR3 length is 16 residues. V lost 3 bases, J lost 3 bases, and 13 bases stayed unmatched. Germline CDR1 and CDR2: DFQATT and SNEGSKA (reference sequence). CDR3 sequence (DNA): TGCAGTGCTAGCGCCTTAGGTCCGGGGGGGGGCTACGAGCAGTACTTC. It codes for CSASALGPGGGYEQYF.

Remarks on this clonotype: This may arise from a read error, as a much more abundant clone is one base away. V and J are TRBV27 and TRBJ2-7, with D perhaps matching TRBD2 (6 bases). CDR3 length: 14 residues. Germline V gene data show CDR1 as MNHEY and CDR2 as SMNVEV (reference sequence). V was pared by 5 bases and J by 7 bases, with 18 bases between. CDR3 sequence reads: CASSLTGRFVEQYV. DNA of the CDR3: TGTGCCAGCAGTCTCACCGGGAGATTTGTTGAGCAGTACGTC.

The chain combines TRBV20-1 with TRBJ1-5; a weak D match, TRBD1 (5 bases). The V gene's germline CDR1 is DFQATT and CDR2 SNEGSKA (reference sequence). This CDR3 has 15 amino acids. V was pared by 4 bases and J by 4 bases, with 17 bases between. The CDR3 spells CSATTGGAGNQPQHF. CDR3 coding DNA: TGCAGTGCTACCACAGGAGGGGCAGGTAATCAGCCCCAGCATTTT.

The chain is built from TRBV12-3 or TRBV12-4 and TRBJ1-4, with a possible D match to TRBD1 (5 bases). The germline V and J ends were trimmed by 6 bases and 14 bases, with 16 bases remaining between them. This CDR3 spans 12 amino acids. This CDR3 is CASSLTQGGLFF. The CDR3 DNA sequence: TGTGCCAGCAGCTTAACCCAGGGAGGGCTGTTTTTT.

This clonotype was seen a handful of times. The chain couples TRBV7-9 to TRBJ2-5, with TRBD1 matching over 7 bases. After removal of 5 bases from V and 3 bases from J, the junction contained 12 bases not matched to a gene. Germline loops: CDR1 SEHNR, CDR2 FQNEAQ (reference sequence). The CDR3 extends over 16 amino acids. CDR3: CASSQGVTGLEETQYF. In DNA form, the CDR3 reads TGTGCCAGCAGCCAGGGGGTGACCGGATTAGAAGAGACCCAGTACTTC.

This clonotype was detected a few times. The J gene is TRBJ1-2, the V gene TRBV24-1; TRBD1 might be the D (5 bases). The CDR3 is 13 amino acids. V was cut by 7 bases and J by 7 bases, with 15 bases left in between. CDR1 is KGHDR, CDR2 SFDVKD, per germline. The CDR3 region is CATSVPGLGGYTF. CDR3 bases: TGTGCCACCAGCGTGCCAGGGTTGGGTGGCTACACCTTC.

This clonotype was seen repeatedly, ten times or more. The chain couples TRBV20-1 to TRBJ2-7; maybe TRBD2 (5 bases). The V gene lost 0 bases and the J gene lost 3 bases, with 9 bases spanning the gap. This CDR3 is built from 13 residues. Germline V CDR1 and CDR2: DFQATT, SNEGSKA (reference sequence). For the CDR3, the DNA is TGCAGTGCTAGAGATTCGGGGTACTACGAGCAGTACTTC. Amino acids: CSARDSGYYEQYF.

V and J are TRBV6-1 and TRBJ1-3; D unresolved. V lost 10 bases to trimming and J lost 0 bases, with 13 bases between them. The germline gives CDR1 MNHNS, CDR2 SASEGT. The CDR3 is made up of 14 amino acids. Here the CDR3 reads CATRPPSSGNTIYF. The CDR3, as DNA: TGTGCCACCCGGCCGCCCTCCTCTGGAAACACCATATATTTT.

With regard to this clonotype: With a much larger clone just one base away, this may be a read error. This rearrangement joins TRBV20-1 to TRBJ2-1; D is possibly TRBD1 (5 bases). The CDR3 extends over 17 amino acids. Germline assignment: CDR1 DFQATT and CDR2 SNEGSKA (reference sequence). Trimming removed 4 bases from V and 2 bases from J, with 21 bases in between. The CDR3 reads CSAIPRAKTSPYNEQFF. CDR3 sequence (DNA): TGCAGTGCTATCCCCAGGGCCAAGACGAGCCCCTACAATGAGCAGTTCTTC.

Details on this clonotype: With a much larger clone just one base away, this may be a read error. The rearrangement joins TRBV18 to TRBJ2-5; D is unclear. Germline CDR1 reads KGHSH; CDR2 reads LQKENI. Trimming shortened V by 3 bases and J by 2 bases, and 13 bases separated the two germline ends. CDR3 size: 15 residues. The CDR3 DNA follows: TGTGCCAGCTCACCGGAACGGGCACAGCAAGAGACCCAGTACTTC. Amino acids: CASSPERAQQETQYF.

On this clonotype itself: This may be a read error, as it is one base from a much larger clone. The chain uses TRBV20-1 and TRBJ2-1; the D call may be TRBD1 or TRBD2 (5 bases each). Germline CDR1 reads DFQATT; CDR2 reads SNEGSKA (reference sequence). The V end lost 0 bases, the J end lost 7 bases, and 13 bases lay between the germline ends. The CDR3 sequence is 14 residues long. CDR3 sequence reads: CSAREGRAVNEQFF. CDR3 nucleotides: TGCAGTGCTAGAGAGGGGCGGGCGGTGAATGAGCAGTTCTTC.

The chain employs TRBV7-2 and TRBJ1-5; TRBD1 aligns across 9 bases. The CDR3 has 15 amino acids. V dropped 5 bases and J dropped 7; count of bases not matched to a gene: 9. Per the germline V gene, CDR1 is SGHTA and CDR2 is FQGNSA. This chain's CDR3 is CASSPPGQGWQPQHF. DNA of the CDR3: TGTGCCAGCAGCCCCCCGGGACAGGGCTGGCAGCCCCAGCATTTT. The full variable domain, with the rest looked up from reference TRBV7-2 and TRBJ1-5, is GAGVSQSPSNKVTEKGKDVELRCDPISGHTALYWYRQSLGQGLEFLIYFQGNSAPDKSGLPSDRFSAERTGGSVSTLTIQRTQQEDSAVYLCASSPPGQGWQPQHFGDGTRLSIL.

The chain links TRBV6-5 to TRBJ2-7; 7 nucleotides match TRBD1. This CDR3 has 13 amino acids. The germline gives CDR1 MNHEY, CDR2 SVGAGI. V trimming: 2 bases; J trimming: 6 bases; junction bases outside the gene matches: 4. CDR3 DNA sequence: TGTGCCAGCAGTTACCGACAGGGCGTCGAGCAGTACTTC. Its protein product is CASSYRQGVEQYF.

This clonotype was seen a handful of times. The chain carries TRBV4-1 and TRBJ1-1; D not certain. Germline V lookup: CDR1 MGHRA, CDR2 YSYEKL. The CDR3 spans 16 residues. V was pared by 4 bases and J by 1 base, with 16 bases between. The CDR3 protein is CASSPPFGGRNTEAFF. For the CDR3, the DNA is TGCGCCAGCAGCCCTCCATTCGGTGGTCGGAACACTGAAGCTTTCTTT.

This clonotype showed up many times. This sequence joins TRBV7-9 and TRBJ1-1; D gene unclear. The CDR3 contains 12 residues. Germline-derived CDR1 and CDR2 are SEHNR and FQNEAQ (reference sequence). The germline V and J ends were trimmed by 1 base and 11 bases, with 11 bases remaining between them. CDR3 DNA sequence: TGTGCCAGCAGCTTAGTCGGTTTCAGCGCTTTCTTT. Its protein is CASSLVGFSAFF.

The sample holds many counts of this clonotype. The chain carries TRBV20-1 and TRBJ2-7; TRBD1 matches at 9 bases. This CDR3 contains 16 residues. Trimming removed 2 bases from V and 6 bases from J; junction bases left unmatched: 14. The germline CDR1 and CDR2 sequences are DFQATT and SNEGSKA (reference sequence). The CDR3 loop reads CSARPSGQGPYSEQYF. The CDR3 coding sequence is TGCAGTGCTAGACCCTCGGGACAGGGTCCCTATAGCGAGCAGTACTTC.